This T cell receptor (beta chain) was retrieved from a study of cytomegalovirus exposure and HLA in healthy donors. Whole-study results and caveats: Clonal expansion was found to be greater in HLA-associated TCR beta chains than in equally common others in a later analysis. A link between a missense DCLRE1C variant and TCR beta V- and J-gene trimming emerged from a later analysis. When presence/absence was analysed, sequencing depth was taken to be roughly uniform across donors.

Comment on this clone: As yet, its antigen is unknown.

PCR used 60 Vbeta primers and 13 Jbeta primers. Produced via immunoSEQ multiplex PCR; TCRdb's table is partial and in-frame only. The table records more than 80,000 clones, 60% to 65% of them present only once. The CDR3 sequence is 14 residues long. Germline V gene data show CDR1 as SGHDT and CDR2 as YYEEEE. The ends were cut back, 3 bases at V and 2 bases at J, with 8 bases in the middle. The gene calls are TRBV5-6 and TRBJ2-2; TRBD1 is a possible D gene (5 bases). The sequenced material came from PBMCs. The clonotype was recovered from a human donor in good health. The DNA of the CDR3 is TGTGCCAGCAGCTCCGACAGAAACACCGGGGAGCTGTTTTTT. Residues: CASSSDRNTGELFF.